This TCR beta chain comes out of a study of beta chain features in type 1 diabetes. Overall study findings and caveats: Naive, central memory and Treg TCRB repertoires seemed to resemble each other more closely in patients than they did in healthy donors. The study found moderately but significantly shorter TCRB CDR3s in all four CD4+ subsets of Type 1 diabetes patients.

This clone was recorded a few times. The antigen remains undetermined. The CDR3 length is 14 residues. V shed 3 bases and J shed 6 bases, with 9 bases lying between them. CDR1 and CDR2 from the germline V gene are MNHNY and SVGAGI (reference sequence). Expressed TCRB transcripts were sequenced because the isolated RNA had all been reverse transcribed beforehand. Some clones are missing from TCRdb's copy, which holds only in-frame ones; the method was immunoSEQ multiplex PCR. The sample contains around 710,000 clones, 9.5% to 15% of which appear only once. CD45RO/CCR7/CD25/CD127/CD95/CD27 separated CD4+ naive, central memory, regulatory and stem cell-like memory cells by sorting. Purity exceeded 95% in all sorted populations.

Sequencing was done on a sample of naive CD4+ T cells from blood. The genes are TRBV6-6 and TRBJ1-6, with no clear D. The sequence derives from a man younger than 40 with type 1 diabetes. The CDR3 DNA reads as TGTGCCAGCAGTTATAACGAGGGTAATTCACCCCTCCACTTT. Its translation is CASSYNEGNSPLHF.